Following are 22 T cell receptor beta chains from one sample sequenced in a study of monozygotic twins with inflammatory bowel disease. Using the 5' RACE reads, TCRdb records one entry per CDR3 protein without DNA. This table holds about 330,000 distinct CDR3 sequences. Sequenced: blood. These receptors all stem from a human donor with ulcerative colitis or Crohn's disease, or a healthy co-twin of an affected twin (not recorded which).

This chain connects TRBV27 to TRBJ2-3; the TCRdb D gene call, TRBD2, has no DNA to confirm it. This CDR3 contains 13 residues. The germline V gene has CDR1 MNHEY and CDR2 SMNVEV (reference sequence). The CDR3 region is CASRKRSTDTQYF.

The genes are TRBV5-1 and TRBJ2-7; TCRdb outputs TRBD2, but without DNA this stays unchecked. Germline CDR1 and CDR2: SGHRS and YFSETQ. The CDR3 loop spans 13 amino acids. CDR3 region: CASSLNWRYEQYF.

The rearrangement joins TRBV4-1 to TRBJ2-7; the TCRdb D gene call, TRBD1, has no DNA to confirm it. Germline CDR1 MGHRA, CDR2 YSYEKL. This CDR3 has 17 amino acids. The CDR3 loop reads CASSHPGQGQTSYEQYF.

CDR3 amino acids: CSAIELTSVRAKNIQYF. The chain is built from TRBV20-1 and TRBJ2-4; the D call from TCRdb, TRBD2, cannot be confirmed without DNA. The germline gives CDR1 DFQATT, CDR2 SNEGSKA (reference sequence). The CDR3 spans 17 residues.

The genes are TRBV6-2 or TRBV6-3 and TRBJ2-5; TCRdb lists TRBD1, though no DNA is available to test this call. This CDR3 region has 18 residues. Germline loops: CDR1 MNHEY, CDR2 SVGEGT. CDR3 loop: CASSYDFRDRAIQETQYF.

The chain has TRBV5-1 and TRBJ2-1; TCRdb outputs TRBD2, but without DNA this stays unchecked. The CDR3 length is 15 residues. CDR1 and CDR2 (germline): SGHRS, YFSETQ. The CDR3 is CASSLASGTNNEQFF. The full variable domain, its missing parts supplied by reference TRBV5-1 and TRBJ2-1, is KAGVTQTPRYLIKTRGQQVTLSCSPISGHRSVSWYQQTPGQGLQFLFEYFSETQRNKGNFPGRFSGRQFSNSRSEMNVSTLELGDSALYLCASSLASGTNNEQFFGPGTRLTVL.

This chain connects TRBV5-1 to TRBJ1-4; TCRdb returns TRBD1, unconfirmable since there is no DNA. Germline V gene data show CDR1 as SGHRS and CDR2 as YFSETQ. The CDR3 has 14 residues. The CDR3 loop is CASRIGTGASGLFF.

The chain has TRBV10-3 and TRBJ2-3; TCRdb's D call, TRBD2, is unchecked because there is no DNA. Germline CDR1 and CDR2: ENHRY and SYGVKD. The CDR3 has 18 residues. This CDR3 reads CATAGRDGPPVGTDTQYF.

This chain joins TRBV10-3 and TRBJ1-1. The CDR3 contains 13 residues. Germline V gene lookup returns CDR1 ENHRY and CDR2 SYGVKD. CDR3 residues: CAITNQRNTEAFF.

The chain combines TRBV10-3 with TRBJ2-2; TCRdb's assignment of TRBD1 cannot be checked, as there is no DNA. Germline values: CDR1 ENHRY, CDR2 SYGVKD. This CDR3 contains 16 residues. CDR3 protein: CAISSRAGANTGELFF.

This CDR3 reads CSALSSLAKNIQYF. This chain uses TRBV20-1 with TRBJ2-4. The CDR3 spans 14 residues. CDR1 and CDR2 from the germline V gene are DFQATT and SNEGSKA (reference sequence).

This sequence joins TRBV27 and TRBJ2-7; TCRdb returns TRBD1, unconfirmable since there is no DNA. The V gene's germline CDR1 is MNHEY and CDR2 SMNVEV (reference sequence). The CDR3 has 14 amino acids. CDR3 loop: CASSPGQGTYEQYF.

The chain employs TRBV29-1 and TRBJ1-1; TCRdb outputs TRBD1, but without DNA this stays unchecked. The CDR3 is made up of 12 amino acids. The germline gives CDR1 SQVTM, CDR2 ANQGSEA. The CDR3 region is CSVGTGGTEAFF.

The V gene is TRBV20-1, the J gene TRBJ1-4; the D call of TRBD1 rests on TCRdb alone, since no DNA is present to check it. There are 15 residues in the CDR3. CDR1 is DFQATT, CDR2 SNEGSKA, per germline (reference sequence). Here the CDR3 reads CSARDAGTESGKLFF.

The chain links TRBV7-9 to TRBJ1-4; TCRdb names TRBD1, which stays unverified in the absence of DNA. This CDR3 is built from 14 residues. The germline V gene encodes CDR1 SEHNR and CDR2 FQNEAQ (reference sequence). The CDR3 sequence: CASSLRQGYEKLFF.

The V gene is TRBV28, the J gene TRBJ2-7; TCRdb names TRBD1, which stays unverified in the absence of DNA. Germline V CDR1 and CDR2: MDHEN, SYDVKM. The length of the CDR3 is 16 residues. The CDR3 sequence is CATYQLPGQGFDEQYF.

The chain is built from TRBV15 and TRBJ2-7. CDR3 length: 14 amino acids. CDR1 is LNHNV, CDR2 YYDKDF, per germline (reference sequence). CDR3 protein: CATSGGQGSYEQYF. The full variable domain, rest sourced from reference TRBV15 and TRBJ2-7, is DAMVIQNPRYQVTQFGKPVTLSCSQTLNHNVMYWYQQKSSQAPKLLFHYYDKDFNNEADTPDNFQSRRPNTSFCFLDIRSPGLGDTAMYLCATSGGQGSYEQYFGPGTRLTVT.

This chain uses TRBV28 with TRBJ1-5. The CDR3 totals 13 residues. CDR1 and CDR2 (germline): MDHEN, SYDVKM. Here the CDR3 reads CASRRYSNQPQHF.

The gene calls are TRBV5-1 and TRBJ2-3; TCRdb gives TRBD1 as the D gene, but with no DNA this cannot be confirmed. Germline V lookup: CDR1 SGHRS, CDR2 YFSETQ. The CDR3 is 15 amino acids. CDR3 sequence reads: CATNLPGQGPDTQYF.

V usage is TRBV5-1 and J usage is TRBJ2-3; TCRdb calls TRBD1, which cannot be checked without DNA. Germline CDR1 and CDR2: SGHRS and YFSETQ. The CDR3 spans 15 residues. The CDR3: CASSSRQGGTDTQYF.

The rearrangement joins TRBV4-1 to TRBJ1-5; lacking DNA, the TRBD1 call made by TCRdb goes unchecked. This CDR3 is 16 amino acids long. Germline CDR1 is MGHRA and CDR2 is YSYEKL. CDR3 protein: CASSQGGAAANQPQHF.

The gene calls are TRBV3-1 and TRBJ2-2. Germline V gives CDR1 LGHDT, CDR2 YNNKEL (reference sequence). The CDR3 runs to 14 residues. Here the CDR3 reads CASNNWFNTGELFF. The full variable domain, rest sourced from reference TRBV3-1 and TRBJ2-2, is DTAVSQTPKYLVTQMGNDKSIKCEQNLGHDTMYWYKQDSKKFLKIMFSYNNKELIINETVPNRFSPKSPDKAHLNLHINSLELGDSAVYFCASNNWFNTGELFFGEGSRLTVL.